This is a list of T cell receptor beta chains from one sample in a study of blood T cell repertoires in COVID-19. Generated by immunoSEQ multiplex PCR, the TCRdb table keeps only in-frame clones and is missing some. Of 200,000 to 300,000 clones in the sample, 75% to 85% are singletons; the top ten hold more than 5.5%. Sequenced input: peripheral blood. The receptors originated from a human donor in a cohort sampled during active COVID-19. Both conserved end residues are part of each CDR3. D genes are given only for firm matches. Clone size is not always given. Where it is, it says once, few, many or a class for expanded clones.

abundance: -; j_gene: TRBJ1-6; len: 14; d_gene: -; v_gene: TRBV30; CDR3aa: CAWTEGGSNSPLHF; CDR3nt: TGTGCCTGGACGGAGGGGGGGTCCAATTCACCCCTCCACTTT
abundance: -; j_gene: TRBJ1-1; len: 15; d_gene: TRBD1; v_gene: TRBV6-1; CDR3aa: CASSDRDRGRYEAFF; CDR3nt: TGTGCCAGCAGTGACCGGGACAGGGGGAGATATGAAGCTTTCTTT
abundance: -; j_gene: TRBJ1-1; len: 15; d_gene: TRBD1; v_gene: TRBV6-6; CDR3aa: CASSFGTGKGTEAFF; CDR3nt: TGTGCCAGCAGTTTCGGGACAGGGAAGGGAACTGAAGCTTTCTTT
abundance: -; j_gene: TRBJ2-7; len: 15; d_gene: TRBD2; v_gene: TRBV5-4; CDR3aa: CASSSRRRETYEQYF; CDR3nt: TGTGCCAGCAGCTCCCGGCGGCGGGAGACCTACGAGCAGTACTTC
abundance: -; j_gene: TRBJ2-6; len: 16; d_gene: -; v_gene: TRBV7-9; CDR3aa: CASSRDSYSGANVLTF; CDR3nt: TGTGCCAGCAGTCGGGACTCCTACTCTGGGGCCAACGTCCTGACTTTC
abundance: few; j_gene: TRBJ1-5; len: 13; d_gene: -; v_gene: TRBV12-3/TRBV12-4; CDR3aa: CASSLASNQPQHF; CDR3nt: TGTGCCAGCAGTTTGGCCAGCAATCAGCCCCAGCATTTT
abundance: -; j_gene: TRBJ1-4; len: 13; d_gene: -; v_gene: TRBV9; CDR3aa: CASSSLVSEKLFF; CDR3nt: TGTGCCAGCAGCTCCCTTGTAAGCGAAAAACTGTTTTTT
abundance: once; j_gene: TRBJ1-1; len: 13; d_gene: TRBD1; v_gene: TRBV28; CDR3aa: CASSLSQQGRAFF; CDR3nt: TGTGCCAGCAGTTTATCCCAACAGGGGCGGGCTTTCTTT
abundance: -; j_gene: TRBJ2-2; len: 14; d_gene: -; v_gene: TRBV19; CDR3aa: CASSIREDTGELFF; CDR3nt: TGTGCCAGTAGTATTCGGGAAGACACCGGGGAGCTGTTTTTT
abundance: few; j_gene: TRBJ2-7; len: 16; d_gene: TRBD2; v_gene: TRBV5-1; CDR3aa: CASSSSSGRAVYEQYF; CDR3nt: TGCGCCAGCAGCTCCTCTAGCGGGAGGGCCGTATACGAGCAGTACTTC
abundance: -; j_gene: TRBJ1-1; len: 13; d_gene: TRBD1; v_gene: TRBV24-1; CDR3aa: CATSDSDRGKAFF; CDR3nt: TGTGCCACCAGTGATTCGGACAGGGGAAAAGCTTTCTTT
abundance: -; j_gene: TRBJ2-7; len: 14; d_gene: -; v_gene: TRBV5-6; CDR3aa: CASSLNPMSYEQYF; CDR3nt: TGTGCCAGCAGCTTGAATCCTATGTCCTACGAGCAGTACTTC
abundance: -; j_gene: TRBJ2-1; len: 14; d_gene: -; v_gene: TRBV11-2; CDR3aa: CASSSGSSYNEQFF; CDR3nt: TGTGCCAGCAGCTCTGGTAGCTCCTACAATGAGCAGTTCTTC
abundance: once; j_gene: TRBJ1-3; len: 16; d_gene: -; v_gene: TRBV11-2; CDR3aa: CASSSLGASSGNTIYF; CDR3nt: TGTGCCAGCAGCTCTTTAGGGGCGAGCTCTGGAAACACCATATATTTT
abundance: -; j_gene: TRBJ2-1; len: 16; d_gene: TRBD2; v_gene: TRBV9; CDR3aa: CASSPRLAGAYNEQFF; CDR3nt: TGTGCCAGCTCCCCCAGACTAGCGGGAGCCTACAATGAGCAGTTCTTC
abundance: once; j_gene: TRBJ1-4; len: 12; d_gene: -; v_gene: TRBV19; CDR3aa: CASSIRGEKLFF; CDR3nt: TGTGCCAGTAGTATCCGGGGAGAAAAACTGTTTTTT
abundance: few; j_gene: TRBJ2-1; len: 16; d_gene: TRBD2; v_gene: TRBV9; CDR3aa: CASSSTGTSGSREQFF; CDR3nt: TGTGCCAGCAGCTCCACCGGGACTAGCGGAAGTCGGGAGCAGTTCTTC
abundance: -; j_gene: TRBJ2-5; len: 14; d_gene: -; v_gene: TRBV5-6; CDR3aa: CASSSWTVQETQYF; CDR3nt: TGTGCCAGCAGCTCCTGGACAGTACAAGAGACCCAGTACTTC